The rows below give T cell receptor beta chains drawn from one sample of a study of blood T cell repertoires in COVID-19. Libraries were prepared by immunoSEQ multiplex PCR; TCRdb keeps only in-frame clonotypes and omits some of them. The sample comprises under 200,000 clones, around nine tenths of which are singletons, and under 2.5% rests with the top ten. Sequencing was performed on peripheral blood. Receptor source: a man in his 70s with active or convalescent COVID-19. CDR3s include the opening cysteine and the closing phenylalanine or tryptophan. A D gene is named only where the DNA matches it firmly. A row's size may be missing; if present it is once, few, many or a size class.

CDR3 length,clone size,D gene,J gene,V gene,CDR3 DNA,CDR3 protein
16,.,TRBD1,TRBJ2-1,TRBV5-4,TGTGCCAGCAGCGGAACCGGGACAGGGCTCTACAATGAGCAGTTCTTC,CASSGTGTGLYNEQFF
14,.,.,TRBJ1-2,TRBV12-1,TGTGCCAGCAGCTTTGGACCAGACAGCAATGGCTACACCTTC,CASSFGPDSNGYTF
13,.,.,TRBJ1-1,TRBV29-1,TGCAGCGTCGTAAATACAGGGAACACTGAAGCTTTCTTT,CSVVNTGNTEAFF
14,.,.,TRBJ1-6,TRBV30,TGTGCCTGGAGTACCCAGGGCGGAGATTCACCCCTCCACTTT,CAWSTQGGDSPLHF
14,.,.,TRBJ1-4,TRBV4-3,TGCGCCAGCAGCCAAGATTGGGCAGACAAAAAACTGTTTTTT,CASSQDWADKKLFF
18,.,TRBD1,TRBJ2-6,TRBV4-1,TGCGCCAGCAGCCACCCCGGGACAGCGCTCCCTGGGGCCAACGTCCTGACTTTC,CASSHPGTALPGANVLTF
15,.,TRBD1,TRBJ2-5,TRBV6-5,TGTGCCAGCAGTTACTGGGGGACAGGGGAAGAGACCCAGTACTTC,CASSYWGTGEETQYF
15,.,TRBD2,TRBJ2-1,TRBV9,TGTGCCAGCAGCGTAGACCTAGCGGGAGTGTTTGAGCAGTTCTTC,CASSVDLAGVFEQFF
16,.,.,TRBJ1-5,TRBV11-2,TGTGCCAGCAGCTTAGATGGGAGACGGTCTGTCCAGCCCCAGCATTTT,CASSLDGRRSVQPQHF
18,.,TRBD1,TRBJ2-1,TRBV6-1,TGTGCCAGCAGTGAACCCTTCGACAGGGCCGACTCCTACAATGAGCAGTTCTTC,CASSEPFDRADSYNEQFF
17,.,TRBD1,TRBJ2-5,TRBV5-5,TGTGCCAGCAGCCTCGAAGGGACAGGGTCATTCCAAGAGACCCAGTACTTC,CASSLEGTGSFQETQYF
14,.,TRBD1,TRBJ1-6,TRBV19,TGTGCCAGCCGCGGGACAGGGGGCAATTCACCCCTCCACTTT,CASRGTGGNSPLHF
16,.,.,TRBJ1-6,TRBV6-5,TGTGCCAGCAGTTACTCACAGGGACACTATAATTCACCCCTCCACTTT,CASSYSQGHYNSPLHF
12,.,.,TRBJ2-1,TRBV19,TGTGCCAGTAGCAGATCGGGCAATGAGCAGTTCTTC,CASSRSGNEQFF
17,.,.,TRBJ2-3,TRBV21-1,TGTGCCAGCAGCAAATGTCCTATAGCGGGTAGCACAGATACGCAGTATTTT,CASSKCPIAGSTDTQYF
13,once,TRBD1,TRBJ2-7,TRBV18,TGTGCCAGCTCCCGACAGGGAACCTACGAGCAGTACTTC,CASSRQGTYEQYF
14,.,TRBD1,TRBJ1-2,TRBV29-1,TGCAGCGTGGATAAGGGACAGGCGATAGGAGGCTACACCTTC,CSVDKGQAIGGYTF
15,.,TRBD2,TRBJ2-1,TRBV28,TGTGCCAGCAGTTCGCGTCGGGACTACTTCAATGAGCAGTTCTTC,CASSSRRDYFNEQFF
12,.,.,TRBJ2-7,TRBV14,TGTGCCAGCAGCACAAACTATTACGAGCAGTACTTC,CASSTNYYEQYF
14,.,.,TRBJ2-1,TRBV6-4,TGTGCCAGCAGCCTTACGATAAGGGGGAGTGAGCAGTTCTTC,CASSLTIRGSEQFF
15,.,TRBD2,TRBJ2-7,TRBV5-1,TGCGCCAGCAGCGGGCTAGCGGGGGGGCCGGGAGAGCAGTACTTC,CASSGLAGGPGEQYF
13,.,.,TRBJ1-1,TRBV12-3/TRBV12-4,TGTGCCAGCAGTTTATCCAGGGACACTGAAGCTTTCTTT,CASSLSRDTEAFF
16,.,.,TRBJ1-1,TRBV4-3,TGCGCCAGCAGCCAAGGTGTGGGGGCCGAGAACACTGAAGCTTTCTTT,CASSQGVGAENTEAFF
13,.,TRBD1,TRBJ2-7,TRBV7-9,TGTGCCAGCAGCCAGGACAGGGGGTACGAGCAGTACTTC,CASSQDRGYEQYF
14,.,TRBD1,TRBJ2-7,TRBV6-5,TGTGCCAGCAGATTGACAGGGGATAATTACGAGCAGTACTTC,CASRLTGDNYEQYF
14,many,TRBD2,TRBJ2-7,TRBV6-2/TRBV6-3,TGTGCCAGCAGCTGGACTAGCGGCTCCTACGAGCAGTACTTC,CASSWTSGSYEQYF
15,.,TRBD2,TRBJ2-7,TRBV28,TGTGCCAGCAGTTTATGGGGGACTAACTCCTACGAGCAGTACTTC,CASSLWGTNSYEQYF
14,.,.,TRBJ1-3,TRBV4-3,TGCGCCAGCAGCCAACGGGGTTCTGGAAACACCATATATTTT,CASSQRGSGNTIYF
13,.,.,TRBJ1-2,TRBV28,TGTGCCAGCAGTCGGCAAGGCGGGCATGGCTACACCTTC,CASSRQGGHGYTF
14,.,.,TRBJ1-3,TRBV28,TGTGCCAGCAGTTTGTTAGTCTCTGGAAACACCATATATTTT,CASSLLVSGNTIYF
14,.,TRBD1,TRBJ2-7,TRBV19,TGTGCCAGTAGTATGACAGGGGGCATCTACGAGCAGTACTTC,CASSMTGGIYEQYF
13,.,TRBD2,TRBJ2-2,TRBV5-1,TGCGCCAGCGGGAGGGACTCCACCGGGGAGCTGTTTTTT,CASGRDSTGELFF
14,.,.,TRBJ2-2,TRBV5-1,TGCGCCAGCAACCGCGATTCGAACACCGGGGAGCTGTTTTTT,CASNRDSNTGELFF
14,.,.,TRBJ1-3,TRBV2,TGTGCCAGCAGTGAAATTGGAGGACTAGACACCATATATTTT,CASSEIGGLDTIYF
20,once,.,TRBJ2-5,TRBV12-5,TGTGCTAGTGGTTTGCCCCCAACGGAGAGGCGGACAGTGACACAAGAGACCCAGTACTTC,CASGLPPTERRTVTQETQYF
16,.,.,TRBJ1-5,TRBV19,TGTGCCAGTAGTGGACCCGGTGCCGGGGGTAGCCAGCCCCAGCATTTT,CASSGPGAGGSQPQHF
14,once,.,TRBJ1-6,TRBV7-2,TGTGCCAGCGGAGCAGGGCAGGTTCATTCACCCCTCCACTTT,CASGAGQVHSPLHF